This T cell receptor (beta chain) was documented in a study of cytomegalovirus exposure and HLA in healthy donors. Overall study results and limits: Later analysis suggested links between common viral pathogens and several top significant clusters. Evidence from a later analysis indicated that most CMV-associated TCR beta chains looked HLA-restricted. A reported reduction in N-insertions relative to the 666-donor mean was seen in an Asian-associated ancestry cluster in a later analysis. Sequences of the TCR beta chain were said to predict the HLA-A and HLA-B alleles of most subjects accurately.

The PCR contained 60 Vbeta and 13 Jbeta primers. This table comes from immunoSEQ multiplex PCR, and its TCRdb copy is limited to in-frame clones, with some not included. Among more than 150,000 clones listed, 75% to 90% were seen once. As concerns this clone: The antigen is not known.

V lost 5 bases to trimming and J lost 1 base, with 10 bases between them. Germline-derived CDR1 and CDR2 are MNHEY and SVGAGI. There are 14 residues in the CDR3. The TCR originated in a man aged 40-49 years in good health and CMV-seropositive. The sample was PBMCs. This chain uses TRBV6-5 with TRBJ2-3, with a tentative D call TRBD1 (5 bases). CDR3 region: CASSLSQGTDTQYF. As DNA, the CDR3 is TGTGCCAGCAGTCTATCACAGGGCACAGATACGCAGTATTTT.